This T cell receptor beta chain was recovered during a study of T cells after yellow fever vaccination. Points from the study as a whole: FACS-sorted repertoires could contain abundant clonotypes contaminating from the bulk population. Subsequent booster samples again held most clones from primary vaccination (96% CD4, about 86% CD8).

A few counts support this clonotype. Its antigen is unknown. TCRdb re-derived calls from the 5' RACE reads in MiXCR, one entry per CDR3 protein. Counted here are 150,000 or so distinct CDR3 sequences, approximately 6.8% occurring once; the ten biggest clones make up 2.5%. Trimming stripped 7 bases from V and 9 bases from J, with 17 bases between. CDR3 size: 13 residues. The chain employs TRBV12-3 or TRBV12-4 and TRBJ2-3; tentative D call: TRBD2 (6 bases). This material consisted of CD4+ T cells sorted from PBMCs, taken roughly 5 days after the first yellow fever vaccination. The clonotype was recovered from a young man who received the YFV17D yellow fever vaccine. DNA of the CDR3: TGTGCCAGCACCCTTGGCGCTAGCGACACGCAGTATTTT. Its translation is CASTLGASDTQYF.